What follows are 20 T cell receptor beta chains derived from one specimen sequenced in a study of T cell responses to AZD1222 COVID-19 vaccine. TCRdb's copy holds only in-frame clones and misses some; the assay was immunoSEQ multiplex PCR. The sample holds under 200,000 clones; just over 90% are singletons and the top ten take about 4%. The sequencing here drew on peripheral blood, taken 28 days after the second dose of the MenACWY control vaccine. Receptor source: an adult who received the MenACWY meningococcal vaccine as a control.

V is TRBV7-9 and J is TRBJ1-5; D gene ambiguous. V was pared by 1 base and J by 6 bases, with 4 bases between. Germline values: CDR1 SEHNR, CDR2 FQNEAQ (reference sequence). The CDR3 extends over 12 amino acids. CDR3 DNA sequence: TGTGCCAGCAGCTTAGATTTTCAGCCCCAGCATTTT. Protein product: CASSLDFQPQHF.

V gene TRBV29-1 combines with J gene TRBJ1-4; maybe TRBD1 (6 bases). The CDR3 runs 14 residues. Germline CDR1 SQVTM, CDR2 ANQGSEA. Trimming cost V 7 bases and J 6 bases, with 18 bases left between them. The CDR3 DNA is TGCAGCGACGCCACAGGGAGACCGGATGAAAAACTGTTTTTT. Its translation is CSDATGRPDEKLFF.

This rearrangement joins TRBV18 to TRBJ2-7; 10 bases match TRBD1. This CDR3 spans 15 amino acids. Unmatched junction bases numbered 4, after V lost 3 bases and J lost 2 bases. Germline-derived CDR1 and CDR2 are KGHSH and LQKENI. CDR3 bases: TGTGCCAGCTCACCGCGGGACAGGGGTACCTACGAGCAGTACTTC. As protein: CASSPRDRGTYEQYF. Based on the CDR3 plus reference TRBV18 and TRBJ2-7, the full variable domain is NAGVMQNPRHLVRRRGQEARLRCSPMKGHSHVYWYRQLPEEGLKFMVYLQKENIIDESGMPKERFSAEFPKEGPSILRIQQVVRGDSAAYFCASSPRDRGTYEQYFGPGTRLTVT.

The genes are TRBV28 and TRBJ2-3, with 8 bases identical to TRBD2. V shed 2 bases and J 0 bases; nucleotides not matched to a gene: 7. The germline V gene has CDR1 MDHEN and CDR2 SYDVKM. The CDR3 is 17 amino acids. CDR3: CASSLIAGPMSTDTQYF. The CDR3 region has the DNA TGTGCCAGCAGTTTAATAGCGGGACCGATGAGCACAGATACGCAGTATTTT.

A few counts support this clone. This chain links TRBV19 with TRBJ2-7; no definite D call. From germline, CDR1 is LNHDA and CDR2 SQIVND (reference sequence). The CDR3 runs 14 residues. Trimming took 5 bases from V and 6 from J, leaving 17 bases between them. The CDR3 sequence is CASSPSPAFAEQYF. CDR3 in DNA: TGTGCCAGTAGTCCCTCCCCGGCTTTCGCCGAGCAGTACTTC.

The chain uses TRBV7-8 and TRBJ2-2, with 10 bases lining up with TRBD1. After removal of 0 bases from V and 5 bases from J, the junction contained 12 bases not matched to a gene. Germline CDR1 and CDR2: SGHVS and FQNEAQ. This CDR3 is 19 amino acids long. Here the CDR3 DNA reads TGTGCCAGCAGCTTAGCTGGATTATTCGGGACAGGGGAGACCGGGGAGCTGTTTTTT. Its translation: CASSLAGLFGTGETGELFF.

This chain links TRBV14 with TRBJ2-1, with no clear D. Trimming pared 5 bases from V and 0 bases from J, leaving 8 bases between. Germline loops: CDR1 SGHDN, CDR2 FVKESK. This CDR3 region has 14 residues. CDR3 protein: CASSSLSSYNEQFF. In nucleotides, the CDR3 is TGTGCCAGCAGCTCCCTGTCCTCCTACAATGAGCAGTTCTTC.

This clone was detected once. The gene calls are TRBV5-5 and TRBJ1-5, with a weak D call TRBD1 (5 bases). CDR1 and CDR2 from the germline V gene are SGHKS and YYEKEE (reference sequence). The CDR3 length is 16 residues. Trimming removed 0 bases from V and 7 bases from J, with 17 bases in between. The CDR3: CASSLASGVDRQPQHF. The CDR3 nucleotides are TGTGCCAGCAGCTTGGCCTCGGGGGTAGATCGGCAGCCCCAGCATTTT.

The rearrangement uses TRBV3-1 (or the pseudogene TRBV3-2) and TRBJ1-2, with D hard to call. The V gene lost 0 bases and the J gene lost 6 bases, with 11 bases spanning the gap. The CDR3 has 14 residues. Germline assignment: CDR1 LGHDT and CDR2 YNNKEL (reference sequence). CDR3 sequence: CASSQDPAVDGYTF. The DNA for the CDR3 is TGTGCCAGCAGCCAAGATCCTGCGGTTGATGGCTACACCTTC.

This clone has a single count. The chain is built from TRBV28 and TRBJ1-1, with D maybe TRBD1 (5 bases). This CDR3 contains 15 residues. The V end lost 6 bases, the J end lost 5 bases, and 19 bases lay between the germline ends. Germline CDR1 reads MDHEN; CDR2 reads SYDVKM. This CDR3 reads CASSSPTGVGTEAFF. For the CDR3, the DNA is TGTGCCAGCAGCTCACCGACGGGGGTCGGAACTGAAGCTTTCTTT. Together with reference TRBV28 and TRBJ1-1, the CDR3 gives the full variable domain: DVKVTQSSRYLVKRTGEKVFLECVQDMDHENMFWYRQDPGLGLRLIYFSYDVKMKEKGDIPEGYSVSREKKERFSLILESASTNQTSMYLCASSSPTGVGTEAFFGQGTRLTVV.

V gene TRBV28 combines with J gene TRBJ2-5; TRBD2 matches 15 bases. Germline V gene data show CDR1 as MDHEN and CDR2 as SYDVKM. The CDR3 covers 16 residues. Trimming removed 2 bases from V and 5 bases from J; junction bases left unmatched: 3. CDR3 region: CASSLSGLAGGETQYF. CDR3 DNA sequence: TGTGCCAGCAGTTTAAGTGGACTAGCGGGAGGGGAGACCCAGTACTTC.

This sequence joins TRBV7-2 and TRBJ1-5; weak D call: TRBD1 (6 bases). Per germline, CDR1 SGHTA and CDR2 FQGNSA. The V end was cut by 5 bases, the J end by 4 bases, with 15 bases between. The CDR3 consists of 15 residues. As DNA, the CDR3 is TGTGCCAGCAGCCCAGCCGGGCAGGGGAATCAGCCCCAGCATTTT. Residues: CASSPAGQGNQPQHF.

The chain couples TRBV28 to TRBJ1-2; possibly TRBD1 for D (6 bases). In germline, CDR1 is MDHEN, CDR2 SYDVKM. There are 14 residues in the CDR3. Trimming cost V 10 bases and J 5 bases, with 20 bases left between them. The CDR3 spells CATPGGGLGYGYTF. As DNA, the CDR3 is TGTGCCACCCCTGGGGGGGGGCTAGGGTATGGCTACACCTTC.

The V call is TRBV6-5, the J call TRBJ1-2, with 7 positions matching TRBD1. The germline gives CDR1 MNHEY, CDR2 SVGAGI. The V and J ends lost 2 bases and 0 bases, in that order; junction bases with no gene match: 6. This CDR3 comprises 16 residues. CDR3 region: CASSYDRTGANYGYTF. CDR3 nucleotides: TGTGCCAGCAGTTACGATCGGACAGGAGCTAACTATGGCTACACCTTC.

The chain employs TRBV2 and TRBJ1-2; 9 bases line up with TRBD1. With 2 bases clipped from V and 8 bases from J, the junction kept 6 bases outside the gene matches. CDR3 size: 14 residues. The germline gives CDR1 SNHLY, CDR2 FYNNEI. The CDR3 DNA reads as TGTGCCAGCAGTGAACTACAGGGGGCAGGAGGCTACACCTTC. This gives the protein CASSELQGAGGYTF.

This chain uses TRBV5-1 with TRBJ2-1; 8 bases match TRBD2. The junction had 14 bases not matched to a gene; V was cut back by 4 bases and J by 8 bases. CDR1 and CDR2 from the germline V gene are SGHRS and YFSETQ. The CDR3 has 16 residues. CDR3 bases: TGCGCCAGCAGCCGGGAGAGGGCGGGAGGTACGGATGAGCAGTTCTTC. It yields the protein CASSRERAGGTDEQFF.

This sequence joins TRBV28 and TRBJ2-7, with D perhaps matching TRBD2 (5 bases). Germline V gene data show CDR1 as MDHEN and CDR2 as SYDVKM. V lost 8 bases to trimming and J lost 7 bases, with 9 bases between them. The CDR3 loop spans 10 amino acids. CDR3 coding DNA: TGTGCCAGCGGACTGGAGGAGCAGTACTTC. Residues: CASGLEEQYF.

DNA of the CDR3: TGTGCCAGCAGCTTAGAGACGGACTGGGGGCAGCCCCAGCATTTT. Its translation: CASSLETDWGQPQHF. The rearrangement links TRBV7-2 to TRBJ1-5; TRBD1 is a possible D gene (5 bases). The CDR3 has 15 residues. Germline CDR1 and CDR2: SGHTA and FQGNSA. The V end lost 1 base, the J end lost 7 bases, and 14 bases lay between the germline ends.

V is TRBV28 and J is TRBJ2-3, with 8 nucleotides matching TRBD2. V shed 2 bases, J shed 4 bases, and the junction held 11 bases outside the gene matches. The germline V gene has CDR1 MDHEN and CDR2 SYDVKM. This CDR3 comprises 17 residues. The CDR3 DNA follows: TGTGCCAGCAGTTTAACTAGCGGCACCCCCGCCGCAGATACGCAGTATTTT. It encodes CASSLTSGTPAADTQYF.

This chain links TRBV30 with TRBJ1-1; D remains unclear. The germline CDR1 and CDR2 sequences are GTSNPN and SVGIG (reference sequence). V was trimmed by 3 bases and J by 0 bases, leaving 2 bases between them. The CDR3 loop spans 11 amino acids. CDR3 protein: CAWRVNTEAFF. In DNA form, the CDR3 reads TGTGCCTGGAGGGTGAACACTGAAGCTTTCTTT.